Below are 16 T cell receptor beta chains sequenced from a single sample in a study of blood T cell repertoires in COVID-19. Only in-frame clones appear in the TCRdb table, and some are missing; sequencing was by immunoSEQ multiplex PCR. The table includes about 240,000 clones, about four fifths detected once. Sequences were obtained from peripheral blood. The receptor set was obtained from a man younger than 40 who had recovered from COVID-19.

The rearrangement uses TRBV21-1 and TRBJ2-2; TRBD1 is the table's D call and was not checked against the DNA. TRBV21-1 is termed a pseudogene. The CDR3 length is 18 residues. The CDR3 sequence: CASSKKPRTGGSTGELFF. In DNA, the CDR3 is TGTGCCAGCAGCAAAAAACCGAGGACAGGGGGTTCCACCGGGGAGCTGTTTTTT.

The gene calls are TRBV6-6 and TRBJ2-2, with 7 bases fitting TRBD1. V was pared by 2 bases and J by 5 bases, with 5 bases of the junction left unmatched. Germline CDR1 and CDR2: MNHNY and SVGAGI (reference sequence). This CDR3 comprises 15 residues. In DNA, the CDR3 is TGTGCCAGCAGTTACACCGGGACAGCAACCGGGGAGCTGTTTTTT. It specifies CASSYTGTATGELFF.

This clone has more than one count but fewer than ten. The V call is TRBV10-3, the J call TRBJ2-3; perhaps TRBD2 as D (5 bases). CDR3 length: 15 amino acids. In germline, CDR1 is ENHRY, CDR2 SYGVKD. Trimming pared 4 bases from V and 4 bases from J, leaving 15 bases between. CDR3 protein: CAISVGSAGADTQYF. CDR3 in DNA: TGTGCCATCAGTGTAGGTAGCGCGGGTGCAGATACGCAGTATTTT.

The chain uses TRBV9 and TRBJ2-2, with 8 nucleotides matching TRBD2. The CDR3 loop spans 16 amino acids. CDR1 and CDR2 (germline): SGDLS, YYNGEE. V lost 0 bases to trimming and J lost 0 bases; unmatched junction nucleotides: 1. This CDR3 is CASSVVAGTNTGELFF. The CDR3, as DNA: TGTGCCAGCAGCGTAGTAGCGGGGACGAACACCGGGGAGCTGTTTTTT.

The J gene is TRBJ1-1, the V gene TRBV7-9, with D unclear. Germline lookup yields CDR1 SEHNR and CDR2 FQNEAQ (reference sequence). Trimming left V 2 bases short and J 8 bases short, with 12 bases between. The length of the CDR3 is 13 residues. The CDR3 is CASSLLTSKEAFF. The CDR3 nucleotides read TGTGCCAGCAGCTTACTGACTTCTAAAGAAGCTTTCTTT. Full variable domain (outside the CDR3, taken from reference TRBV7-9 and TRBJ1-1): DTGVSQNPRHKITKRGQNVTFRCDPISEHNRLYWYRQTLGQGPEFLTYFQNEAQLEKSRLLSDRFSAERPKGSFSTLEIQRTEQGDSAMYLCASSLLTSKEAFFGQGTRLTVV.

The chain links TRBV5-4 to TRBJ2-1, with a weak D call TRBD1 (5 bases). Germline assignment: CDR1 SGHNT and CDR2 YYREEE (reference sequence). There are 15 residues in the CDR3. Trimming pared 1 base from V and 4 bases from J, leaving 12 bases between. The chain's CDR3 is CASSLTGPTYNEQFF. CDR3 in DNA: TGTGCCAGCAGCTTGACAGGTCCGACATACAATGAGCAGTTCTTC.

This clone was picked up a small number of times. The V and J genes are TRBV7-9 and TRBJ2-7; no firm D call. V was cut by 5 bases and J by 0 bases, with 8 bases left in between. CDR3 size: 13 residues. Looked up from germline, CDR1 is SEHNR and CDR2 is FQNEAQ (reference sequence). The DNA of the CDR3 is TGTGCCAGCAGCGACCCGGGCTCCTACGAGCAGTACTTC. It is translated as CASSDPGSYEQYF.

This chain joins TRBV5-6 and TRBJ1-2; D unclear. V was trimmed by 0 bases and J by 7 bases, leaving 13 bases between them. Germline CDR1 and CDR2: SGHDT and YYEEEE. This CDR3 is built from 14 residues. CDR3 sequence (DNA): TGTGCCAGCAGCTTGGCCCCGGGATGGAGTGGCTACACCTTC. It yields the protein CASSLAPGWSGYTF.

The chain links TRBV3-1 (or the pseudogene TRBV3-2) to TRBJ2-1; 9 bases are a match to TRBD2. Germline V gives CDR1 LGHDT, CDR2 YNNKEL (reference sequence). The CDR3 length is 18 residues. The junction had 10 bases not matched to a gene; V was cut back by 0 bases and J by 4 bases. The CDR3 region has the DNA TGTGCCAGCAGCCAAGACAACGGGCGGGGGGGGAAATACAATGAGCAGTTCTTC. Residues: CASSQDNGRGGKYNEQFF.

V usage is TRBV7-6 and J usage is TRBJ2-5; TRBD1 matches at 7 bases. V dropped 0 bases and J dropped 5; count of bases not matched to a gene: 6. CDR1 is SGHVS, CDR2 FNYEAQ, per germline. This CDR3 spans 15 amino acids. CDR3 amino acids: CASSLADRAWETQYF. Here the CDR3 DNA reads TGTGCCAGCAGCTTAGCCGACAGGGCCTGGGAGACCCAGTACTTC.

This chain uses TRBV9 with TRBJ2-2; possible D gene TRBD1, 5 bases. CDR1 is SGDLS and CDR2 is YYNGEE in the germline V gene. V lost 2 bases, J lost 8 bases, and 10 bases lay in between. The CDR3 spans 13 residues. In DNA form, the CDR3 reads TGTGCCAGCAGCGTTTCAGGGTCAGGGGAGCTGTTTTTT. This sequence encodes CASSVSGSGELFF. The entire variable domain, with the rest obtained from reference TRBV9 and TRBJ2-2, is as follows: DSGVTQTPKHLITATGQRVTLRCSPRSGDLSVYWYQQSLDQGLQFLIQYYNGEERAKGNILERFSAQQFPDLHSELNLSSLELGDSALYFCASSVSGSGELFFGEGSRLTVL.

The rearrangement uses TRBV7-6 and TRBJ2-3; 13 bases align to TRBD2. The CDR3 contains 15 residues. In germline, CDR1 is SGHVS, CDR2 FNYEAQ. With 4 bases clipped from V and 12 bases from J, the junction kept 10 bases outside the gene matches. CDR3 sequence (DNA): TGTGCCAGCAGCTCAATAACTAGCGGGGGGGAAGGACAGTATTTT. This codes for CASSSITSGGEGQYF.

This clone has only one observation. This chain connects TRBV6-1 to TRBJ1-2; D perhaps matches TRBD1 (5 bases). Germline loops: CDR1 MNHNS, CDR2 SASEGT. CDR3 length: 14 residues. Trimming stripped 3 bases from V and 6 bases from J, with 14 bases between. CDR3 DNA: TGTGCCAGCAGTGAGGGCTCCGGGACTAATGGCTACACCTTC. Translated, it gives CASSEGSGTNGYTF.

The chain has TRBV5-6 and TRBJ1-4; TRBD1 might be the D (5 bases). V was clipped by 4 bases and J by 4 bases, with 11 bases between them. The germline gives CDR1 SGHDT, CDR2 YYEEEE. CDR3 length equals 14 residues. The CDR3 DNA follows: TGTGCCAGCAGCAAGACAGATAATAATGAAAAACTGTTTTTT. As protein: CASSKTDNNEKLFF.

The V and J genes are TRBV7-9 and TRBJ1-5; maybe TRBD1 (5 bases). Germline CDR1 SEHNR, CDR2 FQNEAQ (reference sequence). Trimming removed 5 bases at V and 3 bases at J, with 17 bases between. CDR3 size: 16 residues. In DNA form, the CDR3 reads TGTGCCAGCAGCCAGGGATTGTTGTCCCCCAATCAGCCCCAGCATTTT. It translates to CASSQGLLSPNQPQHF. Looking up the rest from reference TRBV7-9 and TRBJ1-5 gives the full variable domain: DTGVSQNPRHKITKRGQNVTFRCDPISEHNRLYWYRQTLGQGPEFLTYFQNEAQLEKSRLLSDRFSAERPKGSFSTLEIQRTEQGDSAMYLCASSQGLLSPNQPQHFGDGTRLSIL.

This chain uses TRBV9 with TRBJ1-2; the match to TRBD1 covers 7 bases. CDR3 length: 15 amino acids. From germline, CDR1 is SGDLS and CDR2 YYNGEE. The ends lost 4 bases at V and 1 base at J; junction bases unmatched: 7. DNA for the CDR3: TGTGCCAGCAGCACCCGGACAGGAAGTAACTATGGCTACACCTTC. It specifies CASSTRTGSNYGYTF.